This TCR beta chain came from a study of blood T cell repertoires in COVID-19. Turning to the study itself: In Cohort 3, a recovered donor had either two negative PCRs, clearance, or symptom resolution.

The junction had 17 bases not matched to a gene; V was cut back by 3 bases and J by 6 bases. CDR3 length: 17 residues. Germline V gene lookup returns CDR1 SGHNT and CDR2 YENEEA. Participant age was roughly 18 to 95 years, and participants resided in roughly 25 US areas. Cohorts were assigned according to the clinical history that participants reported. Original handling: How many nucleated cells were present was estimated from reference gene primer amplification. Sequenced by immunoSEQ multiplex PCR; TCRdb stores in-frame clones only, minus some. Clone size and V and J calls were adopted from that table, with D and trimming inferred from the DNA. The table has about 360,000 clones, 80% to 90% seen once.

The sequencing input was PBMCs or T cells enriched from blood (not recorded which). V usage is TRBV11-3 and J usage is TRBJ2-7; 7 bases align to TRBD2. This TCR was recovered from a middle-aged man in a cohort exposed to, infected with or recovered from COVID-19 (not recorded which). CDR3 sequence (DNA): TGTGCCAGCAGCTTGACGGCCCCGGGACTACAGCTCTTCGAGCAGTACTTC. Its protein is CASSLTAPGLQLFEQYF. Looking up the rest from reference TRBV11-3 and TRBJ2-7 gives the full variable domain: EAGVVQSPRYKIIEKKQPVAFWCNPISGHNTLYWYLQNLGQGPELLIRYENEEAVDDSQLPKDRFSAERLKGVDSTLKIQPAELGDSAVYLCASSLTAPGLQLFEQYFGPGTRLTVT.